This T cell receptor beta chain was found in a study of T cells in Graves' hyperthyroidism and ophthalmopathy. Overall study context: Peripheral blood collection took place at initial diagnosis, before any treatment.

Amplification of TCR beta CDR3 regions was performed using RNA transcripts as template. Carried out on the TCR CDR3, a first-round RT-PCR used the HTBI primer set. Each CDR3 protein is one row after TCRdb ran MiXCR on the multiplex PCR reads. The sample consists of more than 150,000 distinct CDR3 sequences, 15% to 20% of them appearing once. General study results and limits: The blood repertoire included most of the expanded thyroid clonotypes above 0.001. Classification by a 13 V-J model distinguished ophthalmopathy from stable hyperthyroidism.

This clonotype was detected ten times or more. Its matching antigen is unknown. The V gene's germline CDR1 is SGHNT and CDR2 YYREEE (reference sequence). J lost 3 bases, V lost 4 bases, and 4 bases had no gene match. The CDR3 sequence is 14 residues long. About 10 ml fresh peripheral blood yielded the PBMCs. Specimen: blood. The chain couples TRBV5-4 to TRBJ2-3, with 8 bases lining up with TRBD2. This TCR came from a woman in her forties or fifties with Graves' hyperthyroidism. The chain's CDR3 is CASSRGGTTDTQYF. The DNA of the CDR3 is TGTGCCAGCAGCCGCGGGGGGACAACAGATACGCAGTATTTT.